This T cell receptor beta chain was recorded in a study of identical twins listed by TCRdb under 2016. Regarding the complete study: To test whether fetal clonotypes persist, the study used deep sequencing on TCR alpha and beta repertoires from monozygotic twins, unrelated adults of various ages, and cord blood. Replicate twin experiments were performed at different times using different library preparation protocols to rule out contamination.

General conclusions and limits of the study: Because the same donors could not be followed over many years, conclusions were based on cross-sectional statistical analysis. Abundant cord blood beta clonotypes carried fewer insertions; young adult naive repertoires showed a weaker similar trend, while memory repertoires showed none. In monozygotic twins, recombination models systematically underestimated out-of-frame TCR alpha sharing, but the models matched the sharing seen between unrelated individuals. Out-of-frame TCR alpha sequences shared between twins showed an excess of low generation-probability sequences compared with coincidental sharing between unrelated individuals. A weaker excess of twin sharing was found in beta out-of-frame sequences because the signal-to-noise ratio was lowered by fewer shared sequences. Invariant T cells such as MAIT and iNKT could partly confound zero-insertion analyses, although diverse VJ usage argued against such confounding for most clonotypes.

The table lists this clonotype with a few counts. Its antigen is unknown. One base away there is no much larger clone; base qualities are not given. The CDR3 covers 16 residues, taking in both the cysteine and the phenylalanine. Left in the record is the CDR3 DNA by itself, 48 bases read in frame from the first base. Per the germline V gene (reference sequence), MNHEY is the CDR1 and SMNVEV is the CDR2. Trimming takes 5 bases off V and 4 bases off J; junction bases not matched to a gene: 10. Only healthy Caucasian donors were included. The study also sequenced three unrelated non-twin adults: a male aged 18 to 30, a male aged 50 to 59 and a female aged 50 to 59. Using Miltenyi CD45RO+ enrichment and human naive T-cell isolation kits, memory (CD45RO+) and naive T cells were isolated from PBMC. The library was prepared using 5' RACE. Sequencing relied on an Illumina HiSeq 2000. Template switching added a universal primer binding site, and the final cDNA carried a unique molecular identifier that allowed TCR cDNA molecules to be counted accurately. Specific primers in the conserved constant-segment region were used to synthesize first-strand cDNA for the TCR alpha and beta chains. To control for contamination, every cDNA library carried two barcodes: a SMART-Mk sample barcode plus Illumina barcodes. TruSeq adapter sequences along with Illumina sample barcodes were introduced in two successive PCR steps. The Illumina HiSeq platform was used with custom primers to sequence TCR alpha and beta cDNA libraries. The original methods were these. Unique molecular identifiers were extracted from raw reads with MiGEC, and CDR3 positions were determined with MiXCR. Recombination models were inferred per individual with the repgenHMM and IGoR tools using an EM algorithm. The analysis of shared clonotypes was done with the tcR package in R, with sharing normalized by the product of cloneset sizes. To study raw recombination without the effects of thymic and clonal selection, out-of-frame nonproductive sequences were analyzed. TCRdb ran its own pipeline on the public reads, namely fastp trimming at Q25 and MiXCR clone calling, and kept in-frame beta chains. Each CDR3 protein gets just one entry, which takes the most common genes and DNA from the rows behind it. The V and J calls come from TCRdb's annotation, not from the publication. In all, the sample holds about 690,000 distinct CDR3 sequences, and around 6.1% of those were seen once. The ten largest make up 1.5% to 2% of the sample.

The chain links TRBV27 with TRBJ2-1, with 8 bases in between that match TRBD2. This sequence was found in a man between 18 and 29 years old in good health. Source material: naive T cells sorted from blood. The sample's cell subset or site label, in plain terms: cells isolated with a human naive T-cell isolation kit. CDR3 reads: CASSMTSGGGYNEQFF. The DNA is TGTGCCAGCAGTATGACCTCGGGCGGGGGGTACAATGAGCAGTTCTTC.